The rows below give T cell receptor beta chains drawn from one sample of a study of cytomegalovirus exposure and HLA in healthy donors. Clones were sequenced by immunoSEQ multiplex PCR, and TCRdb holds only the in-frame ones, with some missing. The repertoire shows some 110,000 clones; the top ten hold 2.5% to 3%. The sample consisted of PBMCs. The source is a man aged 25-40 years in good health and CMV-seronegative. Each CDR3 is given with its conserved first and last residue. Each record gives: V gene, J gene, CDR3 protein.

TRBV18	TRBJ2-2	CASSSGGNTGELFF
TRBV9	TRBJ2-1	CASSVDRGGYNEQFF
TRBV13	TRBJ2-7	CASSSLGRVDEQYF
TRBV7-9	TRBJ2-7	CASSRTASYEQYF
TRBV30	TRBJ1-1	CAWSPTGFTEAFF
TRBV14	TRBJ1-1	CASSQDYRGTEAFF
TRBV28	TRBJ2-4	CASSLYYAGEDKNIQYF
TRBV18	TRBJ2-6	CASSPWRTGGRWSGANVLTF
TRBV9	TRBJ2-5	CASSVGGGRGQTQYF
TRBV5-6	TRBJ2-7	CASSLGQGSYEQYF
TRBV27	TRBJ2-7	CASSVRVGLAGNEQYF
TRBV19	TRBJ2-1	CASSIQRRDNEQFF
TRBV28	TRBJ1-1	CASSLQNTEAFF
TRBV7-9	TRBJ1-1	CASTSEETVEMNTEAFF
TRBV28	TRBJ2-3	CASTTSRLADTQYF
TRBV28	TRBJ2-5	CASSLKGGTVGETQYF
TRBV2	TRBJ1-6	CASRGDSSYNSPLHF
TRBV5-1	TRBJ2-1	CASSGRGEQFF
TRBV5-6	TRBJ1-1	CVSSFGSDTEAFF
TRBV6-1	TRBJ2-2	CAIRGLSSYTGELFF
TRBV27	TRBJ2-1	CASSPGLAGEGAYNEQFF
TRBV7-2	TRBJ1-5	CASSPGHSNQPQHF
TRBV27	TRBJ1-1	CASSLLYGGSPEF
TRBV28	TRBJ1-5	CASSSDRVGQPQHF
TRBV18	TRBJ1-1	CASSPRQGGLEESAFF
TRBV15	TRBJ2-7	CATSREPPGQGGEQYF
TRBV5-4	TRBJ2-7	CASSSGLAGGPPNYEQYF
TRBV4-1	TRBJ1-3	CASSQGRGGNSGNTIYF
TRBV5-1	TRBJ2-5	CASSLQTGPGETQYF
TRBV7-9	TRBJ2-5	CASSFRTSGETQYF
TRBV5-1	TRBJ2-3	CASGDWPTGLKTPVADTQYF
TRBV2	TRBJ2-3	CASGLDSAKDTQYF
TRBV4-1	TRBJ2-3	CASSQAPEDTQYF
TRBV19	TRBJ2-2	CASTLTRTSGREGRELFF
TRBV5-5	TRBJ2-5	CASISIPGRVETQYF
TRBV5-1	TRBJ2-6	CASSPGGGIEANVLTF
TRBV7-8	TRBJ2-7	CASSLTGGSAAGEQYF
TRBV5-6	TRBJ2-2	CASSWGTGSAGELFF
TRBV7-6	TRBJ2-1	CASSLLVTSGLRLNEQFF
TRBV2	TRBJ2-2	CASSSVGELFF
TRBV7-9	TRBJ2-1	CASNQGSNDEQFF
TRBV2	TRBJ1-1	CASSDYGMNTEAFF
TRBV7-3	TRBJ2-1	CASGITSGSYNEQFF